The TCR beta chain described here comes from a study of blood T cell repertoires in COVID-19 (TCRdb year 2020). In terms of the full investigation: Samples covering the acute and convalescent phases of COVID-19 were provided by collaborators in the United States, Italy and Spain. The prospective study material was composed of cDNA or gDNA derived from T cells, B-cell-depleted T cells, or PBMCs. Subjects who had been exposed to COVID-19, were actively infected with it, or had recovered from it provided the deeply sampled blood TCRbeta repertoires that made up the dataset. A freely available public database, intended as a resource for researchers studying the immune response to SARS-CoV-2, is where the repertoires were released. Samples were obtained from the ongoing ImmuneRACE study (first 160 participants) and from over a thousand subjects provided by 6 global collaborators. A de-identified subject ID, COVID-19 status, age in years and sex were almost always included in the sample metadata. HLA class I and class II types, where available, came from metadata supplied by the sample provider rather than from assay-based typing. Paper-wide results and their limitations: How much clinical and demographic metadata was included differed by source and by participant, and the metadata was provided uncurated.

In the case of this clone: Its antigen has not been determined. Per-base qualities were not stored, and no clone one base away is much larger.

Germline trimming: 3 bases from V, 6 bases from J; junction bases outside gene matches: 9. Via the germline V gene, CDR1 is SGDLS and CDR2 YYNGEE. Its CDR3 holds 15 amino acids, cysteine through phenylalanine. Only the CDR3 DNA stays, 45 bases, in frame from base 1. Participants in the prospective study were aged about 18 to 100 years, lived in about two dozen United States geographic areas, and enrolled through a virtual design. To assign participants to cohorts, the prospective study relied on clinical history that participants themselves reported in a screening survey and a study questionnaire. ImmuneRACE Cohort 3 recovered participants were defined by two consecutive negative NP/OP PCR tests, healthcare professional clearance, or symptom resolution. In the prospective study, whole blood, serum and a nasopharyngeal or oropharyngeal swab were collected from each participant by mobile phlebotomists. Additional blood draws and questionnaires over an approximately two-month period could optionally be provided by prospective study participants. Blood samples from the prospective study were shipped frozen or at room temperature prior to DNA extraction.

TCRbeta CDR3 regions were amplified from genomic DNA using the immunoSEQ Assay, a bias-controlled multiplex PCR. The authors processed their data as follows. Nucleated cell counts per sample were estimated from amplification of reference gene primers within the assay. Sequence reads were collapsed and filtered to measure the absolute abundance of every unique TCRbeta CDR3 rearrangement. Productive Simpson clonality was computed per sample as the square root of Simpson's diversity index over productive rearrangements. TCRdb re-hosts the immuneACCESS table, in-frame sequences only. Its copies lack some clones; in the studies checked, an unresolved V gene accounts for under half of them, and the cause for the rest is not known. Clonal size and the V and J genes are those of that table, whereas D and trimming came from the DNA. Within this sample are about 220,000 clones, with 82% of them counted one time only. Approximately 3.1% of the sample rests with the top ten.

Material for sequencing was PBMCs or T cells enriched from blood (not recorded which). This chain joins TRBV9 to TRBJ2-1; 7 bases in between match TRBD1. This TCR came from a woman in her sixties or seventies who had recovered from COVID-19. The nucleotides read TGTGCCAGCAGCGCCGAGGGACAGAACTCCAATGAGCAGTTCTTC. Its protein reads: CASSAEGQNSNEQFF.